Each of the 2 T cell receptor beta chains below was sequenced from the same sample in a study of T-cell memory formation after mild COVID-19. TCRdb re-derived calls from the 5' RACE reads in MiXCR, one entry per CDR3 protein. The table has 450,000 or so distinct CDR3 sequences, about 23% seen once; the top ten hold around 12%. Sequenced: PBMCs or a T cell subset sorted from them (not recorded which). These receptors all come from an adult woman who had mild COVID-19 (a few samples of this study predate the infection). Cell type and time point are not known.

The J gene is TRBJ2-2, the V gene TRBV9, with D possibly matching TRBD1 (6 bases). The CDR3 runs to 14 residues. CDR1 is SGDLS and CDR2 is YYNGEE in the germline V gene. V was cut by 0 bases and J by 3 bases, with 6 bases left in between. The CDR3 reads CASSVEGDTGELFF. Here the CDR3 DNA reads TGTGCCAGCAGCGTAGAGGGGGACACCGGGGAGCTGTTTTTT.

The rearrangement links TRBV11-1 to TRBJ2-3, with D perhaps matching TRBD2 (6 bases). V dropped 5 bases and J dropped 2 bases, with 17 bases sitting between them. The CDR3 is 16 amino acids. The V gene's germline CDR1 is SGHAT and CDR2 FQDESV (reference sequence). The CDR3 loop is CASSTPTSGDTDTQYF. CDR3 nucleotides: TGTGCCAGCAGCACCCCGACTAGTGGGGACACAGATACGCAGTATTTT.